This T cell receptor beta chain stems from a study of cytomegalovirus exposure and HLA in healthy donors. This CDR3 region has 15 residues. V gave up 6 bases and J gave up 6 bases; unmatched junction bases: 9. Per germline, CDR1 MNHNY and CDR2 SVGAGI (reference sequence). With 60 Vbeta and 13 Jbeta primers, the PCR was carried out. Using immunoSEQ multiplex PCR, the repertoire was profiled, and TCRdb retains in-frame clones only, with some absent. Of roughly 200,000 clones in the sample, 75% to 80% are singletons; the top ten hold 2.9%. The TCR originated in a female donor in good health and CMV-seronegative. The V gene is TRBV6-6, the J gene TRBJ2-2; TRBD1 matches 8 bases. What was sequenced was PBMCs. The CDR3 loop reads CASRTGQGGAGELFF. The DNA of the CDR3 is TGTGCCAGCAGAACCGGACAGGGTGGGGCCGGGGAGCTGTTTTTT.